One and the same sample provided the 11 T cell receptor beta chains below, sequenced in a study of T-cell reconstitution after alpha-beta-depleted transplantation in children. Construction of the TCRbeta library involved unique molecular identifiers. TCRdb re-derived calls from the PCR reads in MiXCR, one entry per CDR3 protein. The data hold fewer than 550,000 distinct CDR3 sequences, with approximately 10% observed a single time. The material was PBMCs from the stem cell graft donor, obtained from the stem cell graft. These receptors all stem from a human donor who donated a stem cell graft to a child with acute myeloid leukemia.

The genes are TRBV5-1 and TRBJ2-3; no clear D. The V and J ends lost 0 bases and 0 bases respectively, with 5 bases between them. The CDR3 contains 14 residues. Germline lookup yields CDR1 SGHRS and CDR2 YFSETQ. CDR3: CASSLEHSTDTQYF. CDR3 nucleotides: TGCGCCAGCAGCTTGGAGCACAGCACAGATACGCAGTATTTT.

The CDR3 nucleotides are TGTGCCAGCAGTTTAGGGGCCGACAGGAACACTGAAGCTTTCTTT. Protein: CASSLGADRNTEAFF. This sequence joins TRBV12-3 or TRBV12-4 and TRBJ1-1, with D perhaps TRBD1 (5 bases). V was trimmed by 1 base and J by 1 base, leaving 10 bases between them. There are 15 residues in the CDR3.

CDR3 coding DNA: TGTGCCAGCAGCCTTTATAGCGGGGGGCCCTACAATGAGCAGTTCTTC. Translating gives CASSLYSGGPYNEQFF. J is TRBJ2-1 and V is TRBV7-2; 10 bases fit TRBD2. CDR1 is SGHTA and CDR2 is FQGNSA in the germline V gene. The ends lost 5 bases at V and 2 bases at J; junction bases unmatched: 6. The CDR3 has 16 residues.

This clonotype showed up many times. The chain employs TRBV5-5 and TRBJ1-3, with unresolved D. This CDR3 comprises 14 residues. Germline V CDR1 and CDR2: SGHKS, YYEKEE (reference sequence). V lost 2 bases and J 2 bases, leaving 8 bases between the germline ends. The CDR3 here is CASSLGEAGNTIYF. The CDR3 DNA sequence: TGTGCCAGCAGCTTAGGTGAAGCTGGAAACACCATATATTTT.

This clonotype was observed at least ten times. V and J are TRBV7-2 and TRBJ2-3; TRBD1 matches at 10 bases. J was trimmed by 6 bases and V by 2 bases; bases with no gene match: 8. CDR1 is SGHTA and CDR2 is FQGNSA in the germline V gene. The CDR3 spans 16 residues. CDR3: CASSLMGQGISDTQYF. The DNA of the CDR3 is TGTGCCAGCAGCTTAATGGGACAGGGGATTTCGGATACGCAGTATTTT.

The chain is built from TRBV2 and TRBJ2-3, with TRBD2 matching 14 bases. The CDR3 loop spans 15 amino acids. V trimming: 7 bases; J trimming: 7 bases; junction bases outside the gene matches: 7. From germline, CDR1 is SNHLY and CDR2 FYNNEI. The CDR3: CASNQGTSGGHTQYF. As DNA, the CDR3 is TGTGCCAGCAACCAAGGGACTAGCGGGGGACATACGCAGTATTTT.

This clonotype was counted between two and nine times. The gene calls are TRBV4-3 and TRBJ1-3; tentative D call: TRBD1 (5 bases). Trimming left V 0 bases short and J 0 bases short, with 12 bases between. There are 17 residues in the CDR3. Germline V gene lookup returns CDR1 LGHNA and CDR2 YSLEER. CDR3 in amino acids: CASSQDRYGGSGNTIYF. The CDR3 DNA follows: TGCGCCAGCAGCCAAGATCGATACGGGGGCTCTGGAAACACCATATATTTT.

V usage is TRBV3-1 and J usage is TRBJ2-5, with unresolved D. V lost 2 bases, J lost 5 bases, and 6 bases lay in between. Germline V gene sequence: CDR1 LGHDT, CDR2 YNNKEL (reference sequence). The CDR3 contains 12 residues. CDR3 sequence reads: CASSQQWETQYF. CDR3 in DNA: TGTGCCAGCAGCCAACAATGGGAGACCCAGTACTTC.

This clonotype was seen a few times. The CDR3 here is CASSLQSPAGAPAKNIQYF. The CDR3, as DNA: TGTGCCAGCAGCCTCCAAAGCCCAGCGGGAGCCCCGGCCAAAAACATTCAGTACTTC. The J gene is TRBJ2-4, the V gene TRBV11-1, with 8 bases that match TRBD2. Looked up from germline, CDR1 is SGHAT and CDR2 is FQDESV (reference sequence). Germline trimming cut 5 bases from V and 1 base from J; bases unmatched to any gene: 16. The CDR3 runs to 19 residues.

This clonotype was seen more than once but under ten times. The V and J genes are TRBV29-1 and TRBJ1-1, with 8 bases matching TRBD1. The CDR3 length is 13 residues. Germline loops: CDR1 SQVTM, CDR2 ANQGSEA. V was pared by 3 bases and J by 8 bases, with 8 bases of the junction left unmatched. The CDR3 region has the DNA TGCAGCGTTGATAGTTTCGGACAGGGCGAAGCTTTCTTT. Translation gives CSVDSFGQGEAFF.

This chain joins TRBV20-1 and TRBJ2-5; 7 bases fit TRBD2. Germline V gives CDR1 DFQATT, CDR2 SNEGSKA (reference sequence). The V and J ends lost 3 bases and 2 bases, in that order; junction bases with no gene match: 6. CDR3 length: 14 residues. The chain's CDR3 is CSASVAGIQETQYF. The CDR3 DNA reads as TGCAGTGCTAGTGTAGCGGGTATTCAAGAGACCCAGTACTTC.